The next 29 T cell receptor beta chains were all read from a single sample in a study of blood T cell repertoires in COVID-19. The method was immunoSEQ multiplex PCR; TCRdb's version includes in-frame clones alone and lacks a portion of them. The table has about 190,000 clones, about 82% seen once; the top ten hold 5.2%. The sequenced material came from peripheral blood. These receptors were obtained from a woman aged 30 to 39 with acute or convalescent COVID-19.

The chain links TRBV19 to TRBJ2-2; D unclear. Trimming shortened V by 7 bases and J by 5 bases, and 14 bases separated the two germline ends. Germline assignment: CDR1 LNHDA and CDR2 SQIVND (reference sequence). This CDR3 spans 14 amino acids. The CDR3 sequence is CASTGSLSTGELFF. As DNA, the CDR3 is TGTGCCAGTACAGGAAGCCTGAGTACCGGGGAGCTGTTTTTT.

The chain has TRBV28 and TRBJ1-1; D not resolved. In germline, CDR1 is MDHEN, CDR2 SYDVKM. This CDR3 has 13 residues. Trimming removed 10 bases at V and 1 base at J, with 13 bases between. The CDR3 region is CATHRFKNTEAFF. CDR3 bases: TGTGCCACCCACAGATTTAAGAACACTGAAGCTTTCTTT.

The chain recombines TRBV9 with TRBJ2-2; maybe TRBD2 (6 bases). V lost 0 bases to trimming and J lost 4 bases, with 16 bases between them. The germline V gene encodes CDR1 SGDLS and CDR2 YYNGEE. This CDR3 region has 17 residues. The DNA for the CDR3 is TGTGCCAGCAGCGTAGGGGGGGTAGTCGGCCCCACCGGGGAGCTGTTTTTT. Its translation: CASSVGGVVGPTGELFF.

The chain links TRBV4-3 to TRBJ2-2, with TRBD2 matching 7 bases. Unmatched junction bases numbered 14, after V lost 0 bases and J lost 4 bases. Germline V gene sequence: CDR1 LGHNA, CDR2 YSLEER. The CDR3 has 19 amino acids. The CDR3 DNA reads TGCGCCAGCAGCCAAGATGGGTGGCCGCGGGAGCTGAGCACCGGGGAGCTGTTTTTT. Translating gives CASSQDGWPRELSTGELFF.

This sequence joins TRBV5-1 and TRBJ2-7; the match to TRBD1 covers 10 bases. V dropped 4 bases and J dropped 6; count of bases not matched to a gene: 13. Germline loops: CDR1 SGHRS, CDR2 YFSETQ. This CDR3 comprises 16 residues. The CDR3 region has the DNA TGCGCCAGCAGCAATGGCCCCCGACAGGGGGCGCGCGAGCAGTACTTC. It is translated as CASSNGPRQGAREQYF.

Here the CDR3 reads CASSFRPAVAQYF. For the CDR3, the DNA is TGTGCCAGCAGCTTTCGTCCCGCCGTAGCCCAGTACTTC. The chain carries TRBV7-2 and TRBJ2-5; D not certain. Trimming cost V 3 bases and J 9 bases, with 14 bases left between them. The CDR3 is 13 residues long. Germline V gives CDR1 SGHTA, CDR2 FQGNSA.

V is TRBV19 and J is TRBJ1-2; D is uncertain. Trimming pared 9 bases from V and 7 bases from J, leaving 18 bases between. CDR3 size: 13 residues. Per the germline V gene, CDR1 is LNHDA and CDR2 is SQIVND (reference sequence). CDR3 sequence: CASLGRELGGYTF. In nucleotides, the CDR3 is TGTGCCAGCCTAGGGAGAGAGCTCGGTGGCTACACCTTC.

The chain has TRBV6-5 and TRBJ2-3; TRBD2 agrees at 7 bases. The germline CDR1 and CDR2 sequences are MNHEY and SVGAGI. V shed 6 bases, J shed 4 bases, and the junction held 7 bases outside the gene matches. The CDR3 has 14 amino acids. CDR3 in amino acids: CASSLGLDSDTQYF. CDR3 coding DNA: TGTGCCAGCAGCCTAGGACTAGATTCAGATACGCAGTATTTT.

This chain connects TRBV5-1 to TRBJ2-7, with TRBD1 matching over 7 bases. The trim removed 4 bases at V and 2 bases at J, leaving 12 bases unmatched. The CDR3 has 16 amino acids. Per germline, CDR1 SGHRS and CDR2 YFSETQ. This CDR3 reads CASSPFDRAITYEQYF. In nucleotides, the CDR3 is TGCGCCAGCAGCCCTTTTGACAGGGCCATAACCTACGAGCAGTACTTC.

In regard to this clone: Sequence at one end of the junction differs from germline and may be a read error. This chain joins TRBV12-5 and TRBJ1-5, with 9 bases lining up with TRBD1. Per germline, CDR1 LGHNT and CDR2 FRNRAP. CDR3 length: 14 residues. CDR3 in DNA: TGTGCTAGTGCTTTGGGGACAGGGAATCAGCCCCAGCATTTT. It yields the protein CASALGTGNQPQHF.

In its sample, this clone was seen once. The rearrangement joins TRBV11-3 to TRBJ2-1, with D possibly being TRBD2 (7 bases). CDR1 is SGHNT, CDR2 YENEEA, per germline. V was cut by 2 bases and J by 9 bases, with 17 bases left in between. The CDR3 runs to 15 residues. CDR3 sequence: CASSLSTRGGGEQFF. In DNA form, the CDR3 reads TGTGCCAGCAGCTTAAGTACTAGGGGGGGAGGTGAGCAGTTCTTC.

J is TRBJ1-1 and V is TRBV5-1; D is possibly TRBD1 (6 bases). Germline assignment: CDR1 SGHRS and CDR2 YFSETQ. CDR3 length equals 14 residues. V lost 6 bases, J lost 4 bases, and 16 bases lay in between. This CDR3 reads CASKATGLPTEAFF. As DNA, the CDR3 is TGCGCCAGCAAGGCGACAGGCCTCCCCACTGAAGCTTTCTTT.

The rearrangement uses TRBV27 and TRBJ2-7, with 9 bases that match TRBD1. J was trimmed by 6 bases and V by 6 bases; bases with no gene match: 3. The CDR3 totals 12 residues. Germline CDR1 MNHEY, CDR2 SMNVEV (reference sequence). The CDR3 loop reads CASRTGGSEQYF. The CDR3 DNA reads as TGTGCCAGCAGGACAGGGGGAAGCGAGCAGTACTTC.

This clone has only one observation. The V call is TRBV15, the J call TRBJ2-1; 11 bases line up with TRBD2. Germline trimming cut 0 bases from V and 7 bases from J; bases unmatched to any gene: 8. Germline V CDR1 and CDR2: LNHNV, YYDKDF (reference sequence). This CDR3 has 17 residues. In DNA, the CDR3 is TGTGCCACCAGCAGAGACCCCATAGCGGGGGGGCTGAATGAGCAGTTCTTC. Translating gives CATSRDPIAGGLNEQFF.

The V call is TRBV5-1, the J call TRBJ1-6; tentatively, D is TRBD1 (6 bases). The CDR3 is 17 amino acids. Germline V gene sequence: CDR1 SGHRS, CDR2 YFSETQ. V lost 10 bases, J lost 0 bases, and 20 bases lay in between. CDR3 in DNA: TGCGCCCGCCGCGGCGGGGGGGGCCGCTCCTATAATTCACCCCTCCACTTT. Its protein is CARRGGGGRSYNSPLHF.

This chain connects TRBV10-1 to TRBJ2-1, with TRBD2 matching 7 bases. With 0 bases clipped from V and 10 bases from J, the junction kept 9 bases outside the gene matches. CDR3 size: 15 residues. Germline CDR1 reads WNHNN; CDR2 reads SYGVQD (reference sequence). This CDR3 reads CASSESPSGVREQFF. For the CDR3, the DNA is TGCGCCAGCAGTGAGTCCCCTAGCGGAGTGCGGGAGCAGTTCTTC.

The rearrangement uses TRBV6-5 and TRBJ2-1, with TRBD2 matching 8 bases. This CDR3 region has 14 residues. Germline trimming cut 10 bases from V and 5 bases from J; bases unmatched to any gene: 10. Per germline, CDR1 MNHEY and CDR2 SVGAGI. The CDR3 is CATRAGLAHNEQFF. The CDR3 DNA sequence: TGTGCCACCAGGGCAGGACTAGCCCACAATGAGCAGTTCTTC.

The chain combines TRBV24-1 with TRBJ1-2; tentative D call: TRBD1 (5 bases). Trimming left V 10 bases short and J 3 bases short, with 23 bases between. The CDR3 is 16 residues long. Germline V gene sequence: CDR1 KGHDR, CDR2 SFDVKD. This CDR3 is CATQPAGMVRDYGYTF. The CDR3 coding sequence is TGTGCCACACAGCCCGCAGGGATGGTAAGAGACTATGGCTACACCTTC.

The chain combines TRBV18 with TRBJ1-4; 7 nucleotides line up with TRBD1. V shed 3 bases and J 12 bases; nucleotides not matched to a gene: 4. Germline lookup yields CDR1 KGHSH and CDR2 LQKENI. This CDR3 comprises 12 residues. The CDR3 DNA follows: TGTGCCAGCTCACCTAACACAGGGGAACTGTTTTTT. As protein: CASSPNTGELFF.

CDR3 bases: TGTGCCAGCAGCCCCAGGGGCGGCGGCAATCAGCCCCAGCATTTT. Its translation: CASSPRGGGNQPQHF. The chain joins TRBV7-9 to TRBJ1-5; D may be TRBD1 (6 bases). CDR3 length: 15 residues. The germline gives CDR1 SEHNR, CDR2 FQNEAQ (reference sequence). Trimming took 5 bases from V and 2 from J, leaving 13 bases between them.

V and J are TRBV5-4 and TRBJ2-1; 10 bases agree with TRBD2. The V gene end was trimmed by 4 bases and the J gene end by 7 bases; junction bases not matched to a gene: 11. CDR1 and CDR2 from the germline V gene are SGHNT and YYREEE (reference sequence). CDR3 length: 16 residues. The CDR3 loop reads CASSHKREGLGNEQFF. As DNA, the CDR3 is TGTGCCAGCAGCCACAAGCGGGAGGGCCTGGGGAATGAGCAGTTCTTC.

The V call is TRBV7-2, the J call TRBJ2-2; a weak D match, TRBD2 (5 bases). Looked up from germline, CDR1 is SGHTA and CDR2 is FQGNSA. There are 16 residues in the CDR3. V gave up 1 base and J gave up 2 bases, with 11 bases separating them. The CDR3 region has the DNA TGTGCCAGCAGCTTAGTCGGGATCGGAAACACCGGGGAGCTGTTTTTT. This sequence encodes CASSLVGIGNTGELFF.

The rearrangement links TRBV19 to TRBJ2-1; D perhaps matches TRBD2 (6 bases). Trimming removed 7 bases at V and 8 bases at J, with 15 bases between. Germline CDR1 is LNHDA and CDR2 is SQIVND (reference sequence). The CDR3 runs 13 residues. The CDR3 nucleotides read TGTGCCAGTACCCTTGGACTATCCCATGAGCAGTTCTTC. Protein: CASTLGLSHEQFF.

The rearrangement uses TRBV6-5 and TRBJ2-7, with D possibly TRBD2 on 6 matching bases. Trimming cost V 5 bases and J 4 bases, with 12 bases left between them. The CDR3 covers 13 residues. Germline lookup yields CDR1 MNHEY and CDR2 SVGAGI. CDR3: CASSPRGLYEQYF. In DNA form, the CDR3 reads TGTGCCAGCAGTCCCCGGGGACTTTACGAGCAGTACTTC.

This clone was found once. The chain employs TRBV6-2 or TRBV6-3 and TRBJ2-3; D is ambiguous. Germline CDR1 reads MNHEY; CDR2 reads SVGEGT. The V gene lost 0 bases and the J gene lost 2 bases, with 9 bases spanning the gap. This CDR3 contains 15 residues. CDR3 protein: CASSYSTSVTDTQYF. The DNA of the CDR3 is TGTGCCAGCAGTTACTCGACCAGCGTCACAGATACGCAGTATTTT.

The DNA for the CDR3 is TGTGCCAGCAGTATAGGACAGGGGGTGATCACAGATACGCAGTATTTT. Protein: CASSIGQGVITDTQYF. The chain joins TRBV6-6 to TRBJ2-3; 10 bases are a match to TRBD1. J was trimmed by 2 bases and V by 5 bases; bases with no gene match: 7. CDR1 and CDR2 (germline): MNHNY, SVGAGI (reference sequence). The CDR3 spans 16 residues.

The genes are TRBV12-3 or TRBV12-4 and TRBJ2-2; D gene unclear. Trimming stripped 6 bases from V and 3 bases from J, with 2 bases between. The CDR3 is 11 residues long. This CDR3 is CASSYTGELFF. CDR3 DNA: TGTGCCAGCAGCTACACCGGGGAGCTGTTTTTT.

This sequence joins TRBV28 and TRBJ2-7; 7 bases fit TRBD2. Germline V CDR1 and CDR2: MDHEN, SYDVKM. Trimming at V came to 5 bases and at J to 2 bases, leaving 9 bases not matched to a gene. There are 15 residues in the CDR3. The DNA for the CDR3 is TGTGCCAGCAGTAACCCGGGACGGGGGGCCTACGAGCAGTACTTC. Amino acid sequence: CASSNPGRGAYEQYF.

The chain combines TRBV11-2 with TRBJ2-7; D call uncertain. The V end was cut by 5 bases, the J end by 3 bases, with 17 bases between. The germline V gene has CDR1 SGHAT and CDR2 FQNNGV. This CDR3 contains 15 residues. The chain's CDR3 is CASSLRRGPYYEQYF. The CDR3 coding sequence is TGTGCCAGCAGCCTTAGGAGAGGCCCCTACTACGAGCAGTACTTC.